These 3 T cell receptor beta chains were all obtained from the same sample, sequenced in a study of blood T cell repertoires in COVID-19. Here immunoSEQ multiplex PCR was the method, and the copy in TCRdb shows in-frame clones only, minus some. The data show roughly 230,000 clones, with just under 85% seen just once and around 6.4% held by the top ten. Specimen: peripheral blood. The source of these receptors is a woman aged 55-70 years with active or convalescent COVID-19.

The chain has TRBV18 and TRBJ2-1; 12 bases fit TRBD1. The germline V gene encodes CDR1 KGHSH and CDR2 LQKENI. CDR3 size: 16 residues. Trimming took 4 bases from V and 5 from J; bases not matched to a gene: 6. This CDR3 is CASSLGTGGANNEQFF. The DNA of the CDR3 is TGTGCCAGCTCACTTGGGACAGGGGGCGCAAACAATGAGCAGTTCTTC.

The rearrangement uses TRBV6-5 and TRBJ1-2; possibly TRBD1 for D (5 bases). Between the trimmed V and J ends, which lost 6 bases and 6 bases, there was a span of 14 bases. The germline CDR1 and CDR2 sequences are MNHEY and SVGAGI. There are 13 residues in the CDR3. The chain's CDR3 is CASREGCLDGYTF. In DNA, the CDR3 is TGTGCCAGCAGGGAGGGGTGCTTAGATGGCTACACCTTC.

This CDR3 is CSASIAGAGEQFF. Here the CDR3 DNA reads TGCAGTGCGAGTATAGCGGGAGCGGGTGAGCAGTTCTTC. V usage is TRBV20-1 and J usage is TRBJ2-1; 9 bases map to TRBD2. The CDR3 totals 13 residues. The germline V gene has CDR1 DFQATT and CDR2 SNEGSKA (reference sequence). Trimming cost V 6 bases and J 9 bases; bases outside gene matches: 9.